This T cell receptor (beta chain) emerged from a study of blood T cell repertoires in COVID-19. Overall study: Sources were T cells, B-cell-depleted T cells, or PBMCs; the material itself was cDNA or gDNA.

Seattle participants joined during active infection and were tracked over time. The germline V gene has CDR1 LGHDT and CDR2 YNNKEL (reference sequence). This CDR3 comprises 12 residues. Trimming stripped 6 bases from V and 3 bases from J, with 8 bases between. Data came from immunoSEQ multiplex PCR; TCRdb stores just in-frame clones and leaves some out. Of some 140,000 clones in the sample, roughly 77% are singletons; the top ten hold 4.5% to 5%. The genes are TRBV3-1 (or the pseudogene TRBV3-2) and TRBJ1-2; D is ambiguous. The material sequenced was peripheral blood. This TCR was sampled from a woman between 65 and 79 years old with COVID-19, enrolled during active disease. As DNA, the CDR3 is TGTGCCAGCAGTTTTTCGGACTATGGCTACACCTTC. Amino acid sequence: CASSFSDYGYTF.